This TCR beta chain was sequenced in a study of T-cell reconstitution after alpha-beta-depleted transplantation in children. Unique molecular identifiers were built into the TCRbeta library. TCRdb processed the PCR reads anew with MiXCR; each CDR3 protein has one entry. The data hold roughly 180,000 distinct CDR3 sequences, with just over 14% observed a single time. At least ten counts were recorded for this clonotype. This specimen was PBMCs from the stem cell graft donor, taken from the stem cell graft. The clonotype comes from a human donor who donated a stem cell graft to a child with acute lymphoblastic leukemia.

The CDR3 sequence is CASSLDVGGGTDTQYF. CDR3 DNA sequence: TGCGCCAGCAGCTTGGATGTTGGGGGGGGCACAGATACGCAGTATTTT. V usage is TRBV5-1 and J usage is TRBJ2-3, with 7 bases matching TRBD2. The CDR3 totals 16 residues. Germline-derived CDR1 and CDR2 are SGHRS and YFSETQ. J gave up 1 base and V 0 bases, and 5 bases lay outside the gene matches.